Listed here is a single TCR beta chain. This specimen comes from a study of blood T cell repertoires in COVID-19. In the study overall: From T cells, B-cell-depleted T cells, or PBMCs came the material, which was cDNA or gDNA.

How the authors handled the data: It was from reference gene primer amplification that nucleated cell counts were estimated. Using immunoSEQ multiplex PCR, the repertoire was profiled, and TCRdb retains in-frame clones only, with some absent. V and J calls and clone size follow that table, whereas D and trimming were derived from the DNA. The sample yields 250,000 or so clones, 75% to 85% seen once. The germline CDR1 and CDR2 sequences are MGHRA and YSYEKL. The CDR3 is 16 amino acids. V lost 1 base and J lost 5; bases outside the gene matches: 4. This sequence joins TRBV4-1 and TRBJ1-4; 10 bases agree with TRBD1. The sequenced sample was peripheral blood. The sequence derives from a middle-aged man who had recovered from COVID-19. Here the CDR3 reads CASSQGKGQGNEKLFF. The CDR3 bases are TGCGCCAGCAGCCAAGGAAAGGGACAGGGGAATGAAAAACTGTTTTTT.